This T cell receptor (beta chain) emerged from a study of cytomegalovirus exposure and HLA in healthy donors. Study-level results: In an earlier analysis, about 87% or about 30%: the productive usage of most TCR beta V segments. Serostatus for CMV was the only available immune exposure information. Later analysis suggested links between common viral pathogens and several top significant clusters.

Both 60 Vbeta primers and 13 Jbeta primers went into the PCR. Clones were read by immunoSEQ multiplex PCR, and TCRdb kept only the in-frame ones, dropping some. The sample comprises some 150,000 clones, around 80% of which are singletons, and around 2.5% rests with the top ten. Germline V gene data show CDR1 as SGHRS and CDR2 as YFSETQ. The CDR3 is made up of 15 amino acids. V lost 0 bases and J 4 bases, leaving 13 bases between the germline ends. With respect to this clone: Its antigen is as yet unknown.

Healthy bone marrow donors supplied every sample. The chain combines TRBV5-1 with TRBJ1-2; D may be TRBD1 (5 bases). This receptor was taken from a man aged 50 or older in good health and CMV-seronegative. Sequences were obtained from PBMCs. The DNA of the CDR3 is TGCGCCAGCAGCTTGGATGGACGGGACTTCTATGGCTACACCTTC. It is translated as CASSLDGRDFYGYTF.